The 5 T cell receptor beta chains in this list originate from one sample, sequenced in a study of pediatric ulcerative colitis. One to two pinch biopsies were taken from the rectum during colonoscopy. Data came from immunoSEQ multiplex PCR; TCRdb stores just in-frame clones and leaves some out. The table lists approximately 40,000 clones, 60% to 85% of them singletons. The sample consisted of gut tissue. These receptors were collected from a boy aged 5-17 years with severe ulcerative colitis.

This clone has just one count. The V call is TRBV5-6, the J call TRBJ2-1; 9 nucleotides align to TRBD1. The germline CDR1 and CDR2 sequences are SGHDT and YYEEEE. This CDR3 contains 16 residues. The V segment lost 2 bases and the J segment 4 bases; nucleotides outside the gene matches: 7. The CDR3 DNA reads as TGTGCCAGCAGCTTCGGTGGACAGGGGTCGTACAATGAGCAGTTCTTC. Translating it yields CASSFGGQGSYNEQFF.

In DNA form, the CDR3 reads TGTGCCAGCAGACCCTCTCCTGACAGGGTTGATTACAATGAGCAGTTCTTC. Translating it yields CASRPSPDRVDYNEQFF. This sequence joins TRBV4-2 and TRBJ2-1, with 7 bases that match TRBD1. The V and J ends lost 6 bases and 4 bases, in that order; junction bases with no gene match: 15. CDR1 LGHNA and CDR2 YNFKEQ come from the germline V gene. The CDR3 runs to 17 residues.

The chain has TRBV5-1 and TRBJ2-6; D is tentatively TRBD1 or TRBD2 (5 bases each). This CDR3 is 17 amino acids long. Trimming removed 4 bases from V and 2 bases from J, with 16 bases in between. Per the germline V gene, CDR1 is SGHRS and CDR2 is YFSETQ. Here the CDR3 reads CASSRNKGSPGANVLTF. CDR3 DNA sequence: TGCGCCAGCAGCCGTAACAAGGGGAGCCCTGGGGCCAACGTCCTGACTTTC.

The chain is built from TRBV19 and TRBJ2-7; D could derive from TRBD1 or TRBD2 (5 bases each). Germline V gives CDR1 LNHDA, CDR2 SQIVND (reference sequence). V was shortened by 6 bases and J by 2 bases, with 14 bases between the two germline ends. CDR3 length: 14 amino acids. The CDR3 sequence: CASRPRGGAYEQYF. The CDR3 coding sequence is TGTGCCAGTAGACCGCGTGGGGGTGCCTACGAGCAGTACTTC.

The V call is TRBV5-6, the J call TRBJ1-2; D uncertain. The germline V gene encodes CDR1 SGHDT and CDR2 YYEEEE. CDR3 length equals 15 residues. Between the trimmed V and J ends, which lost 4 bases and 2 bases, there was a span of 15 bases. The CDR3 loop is CASSTNMASNYGYTF. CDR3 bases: TGTGCCAGCAGCACTAATATGGCCTCGAACTATGGCTACACCTTC.